These T cell receptor beta chains were read from a single sample in a study of lymphopenia after photon versus proton radiotherapy. TCRdb's table, derived via immunoSEQ multiplex PCR, lists solely in-frame clones and lacks some. The sample lists some 64,000 clones, around 90% occurring once. The sequencing used peripheral blood, collected from a patient treated with proton-based radiotherapy. All receptors derive from a man of 80 years or more with esophageal cancer. Both conserved end residues are part of each CDR3. The D gene is left open where the match is weak. A clone size is listed for some rows: how often the clone was seen (once, few, many), or a class if it is expanded.

d_gene: NA; j_gene: TRBJ1-2; abundance: NA; v_gene: TRBV4-3; CDR3nt: TGCGCCAGCAGCCAAGTCTTTCGGGCCCTGGGAGGCTACACCTTC; CDR3aa: CASSQVFRALGGYTF
d_gene: NA; j_gene: TRBJ2-7; abundance: NA; v_gene: TRBV30; CDR3nt: TGTGCCTGGAGTGGGTCACTCGGCCCTCTTATGGAGCAGTACTTC; CDR3aa: CAWSGSLGPLMEQYF
d_gene: TRBD1; j_gene: TRBJ2-7; abundance: NA; v_gene: TRBV5-6; CDR3nt: TGTGCCAGCAGCTGGACAGGGCCCTCCTACGAGCAGTACTTC; CDR3aa: CASSWTGPSYEQYF
d_gene: NA; j_gene: TRBJ2-7; abundance: once; v_gene: TRBV5-4; CDR3nt: TGTGCCAGCAGCTTTGGAGCCCATTCCTACGAGCAGTACTTC; CDR3aa: CASSFGAHSYEQYF
d_gene: TRBD2; j_gene: TRBJ2-5; abundance: NA; v_gene: TRBV7-2; CDR3nt: TGTGCCAGCAGCCCGGGACTAGCGTTCGAGACCCAGTACTTC; CDR3aa: CASSPGLAFETQYF
d_gene: TRBD1; j_gene: TRBJ1-5; abundance: NA; v_gene: TRBV27; CDR3nt: TGTGCCAGCAGTTCCCTACAGGGGAATCAGCCCCAGCATTTT; CDR3aa: CASSSLQGNQPQHF
d_gene: NA; j_gene: TRBJ2-6; abundance: NA; v_gene: TRBV7-2; CDR3nt: TGTGCTGGCGGGGTTGGCGGCTACAGCTCTGGGGCCAACGTCCTGACTTTC; CDR3aa: CAGGVGGYSSGANVLTF
d_gene: TRBD2; j_gene: TRBJ2-3; abundance: once; v_gene: TRBV4-3; CDR3nt: TGCGCCAGCAGCCAAGAGATAGCGGGGGGGACAGATACGCAGTATTTT; CDR3aa: CASSQEIAGGTDTQYF
d_gene: NA; j_gene: TRBJ1-3; abundance: NA; v_gene: TRBV7-2; CDR3nt: TGTGCCAGCAGCTTAGTTCCCCATTCTGGAAACACCATATATTTT; CDR3aa: CASSLVPHSGNTIYF
d_gene: NA; j_gene: TRBJ2-7; abundance: NA; v_gene: TRBV7-6; CDR3nt: TGTGCCAGCAGCGGTTACCAGGACGGAAACGAGCAGCACTTC; CDR3aa: CASSGYQDGNEQHF
d_gene: NA; j_gene: TRBJ2-3; abundance: NA; v_gene: TRBV7-6; CDR3nt: TGTGCCAGCAGCTTAGGGTGGTCAGGGGAAGCAGATACGCAGTATTTT; CDR3aa: CASSLGWSGEADTQYF
d_gene: NA; j_gene: TRBJ1-5; abundance: NA; v_gene: TRBV29-1; CDR3nt: TGCAGCGCGAGAGTTAGCAATCAGCCCCAGCATTTT; CDR3aa: CSARVSNQPQHF
d_gene: NA; j_gene: TRBJ1-2; abundance: NA; v_gene: TRBV30; CDR3nt: TGTGCCTGGCGTTCTACAGGGACGGGAGCGTATGGCTACACCTTC; CDR3aa: CAWRSTGTGAYGYTF
d_gene: NA; j_gene: TRBJ1-2; abundance: NA; v_gene: TRBV19; CDR3nt: TGTGCCAGTCAACGACCGCCGGGGGGGGCAGGCTATGGCTACACCTTC; CDR3aa: CASQRPPGGAGYGYTF
d_gene: TRBD2; j_gene: TRBJ2-5; abundance: NA; v_gene: TRBV7-9; CDR3nt: TGTGCCAGCAGCTCCGGACTAGCGGCAGGCGGGACCCAGTACTTC; CDR3aa: CASSSGLAAGGTQYF
d_gene: NA; j_gene: TRBJ2-5; abundance: few; v_gene: TRBV18; CDR3nt: TGTGCCAGCTCACCCGGGGCAACGGGGACCCAGTACTTC; CDR3aa: CASSPGATGTQYF
d_gene: NA; j_gene: TRBJ1-3; abundance: NA; v_gene: TRBV4-1; CDR3nt: TGCGCCAGCAGCCAGGACCACTCTGGAAACACCATATATTTT; CDR3aa: CASSQDHSGNTIYF
d_gene: TRBD2; j_gene: TRBJ2-5; abundance: NA; v_gene: TRBV2; CDR3nt: TGTGCCAGCAGTGCCATCGGGGCGGGAGCGGGAGAGACCCAGTACTTC; CDR3aa: CASSAIGAGAGETQYF